This T cell receptor beta chain was identified in a study of human CD8 memory T cell subsets. TPEX cells were early memory CD8+ T cells (CCR7+ PD-1+ TIGIT+) that had exhausted-like traits. Duplicate 150,000-cell vials of sorted CD8+ T cells per subset supplied the RNA. Points from the study as a whole: The sequencing covered T cell receptor beta chains alone.

This clonotype shows up as medium-sized by frequency. Antigen: not known. Preparation of the TCR beta libraries relied on UMI-labeled 5' RACE. Following a re-call of the 5' RACE reads, TCRdb has one entry per CDR3 protein and lacks DNA. This sample contains approximately 10,000 distinct CDR3 sequences. The length of the CDR3 is 13 residues. Per germline, CDR1 SGHVS and CDR2 FQNEAQ. This rearrangement joins TRBV7-8 to TRBJ2-7. The TCR originated in a human donor in good health. Specimen: CD8+ T cells from PBMCs. The CDR3 loop reads CASSPGIGYEQYF.